Below are 12 T cell receptor beta chains sequenced from a single sample in a study of shared clonotypes between healthy human individuals. Only in-frame clones appear in the TCRdb table, and some are missing; sequencing was by immunoSEQ multiplex PCR. The sample has about 2 million clones; over 85% are singletons. The material sequenced was naive CD4+ T cells sorted from blood. The subset here: CD45RA+ positively selected. The origin of the receptors is a man aged 18 to 35 in good health.

V and J are TRBV10-1 and TRBJ1-1; D uncertain. Trimming took off 6 bases at V and 1 base at J, with 9 bases between the two ends. This CDR3 is 13 amino acids long. Germline V gene data show CDR1 as WNHNN and CDR2 as SYGVQD (reference sequence). CDR3 in amino acids: CASRRAPNTEAFF. The CDR3, as DNA: TGCGCCAGCAGGAGGGCCCCGAACACTGAAGCTTTCTTT.

This rearrangement joins TRBV7-2 to TRBJ2-2, with TRBD1 matching 10 bases. Germline CDR1 is SGHTA and CDR2 is FQGNSA. The V gene end was trimmed by 4 bases and the J gene end by 6 bases; junction bases not matched to a gene: 5. This CDR3 is built from 15 residues. This CDR3 is CASSSWTGGAGELFF. As DNA, the CDR3 is TGTGCCAGCAGCTCATGGACAGGGGGTGCCGGGGAGCTGTTTTTT.

The chain is built from TRBV6-5 and TRBJ2-5; no clear D. Trimming took 6 bases from V and 9 from J, leaving 11 bases between them. Germline CDR1 is MNHEY and CDR2 is SVGAGI. This CDR3 is 11 amino acids long. The CDR3 nucleotides read TGTGCCAGCAGATCCCAGTGGGCCCAGTACTTC. Protein: CASRSQWAQYF.

This chain links TRBV19 with TRBJ2-3; D is tentatively TRBD1 or TRBD2 (5 bases each). V was trimmed by 4 bases and J by 0 bases, leaving 17 bases between them. Per germline, CDR1 LNHDA and CDR2 SQIVND (reference sequence). The CDR3 covers 17 residues. CDR3 nucleotide sequence: TGTGCCAGTAGTACCTGGGGGAAAATCCCTAGCACAGATACGCAGTATTTT. Amino acid sequence: CASSTWGKIPSTDTQYF.

The rearrangement uses TRBV6-4 and TRBJ1-6; 7 positions agree with TRBD1. The CDR3 contains 14 residues. From germline, CDR1 is MRHNA and CDR2 SNTAGT. V dropped 4 bases and J dropped 8; count of bases not matched to a gene: 5. The CDR3 nucleotides are TGTGCCAGCAGTGTACAGGGGTTTGATTCACCCCTCCACTTT. Protein sequence: CASSVQGFDSPLHF.

This chain links TRBV5-6 with TRBJ2-7, with D tentatively TRBD1 (7 bases). V lost 0 bases to trimming and J lost 7 bases, with 17 bases between them. Germline V CDR1 and CDR2: SGHDT, YYEEEE. The CDR3 is 15 residues long. The CDR3 sequence: CASSLAQGGTREQYF. The CDR3 DNA is TGTGCCAGCAGCTTGGCCCAGGGGGGAACACGGGAGCAGTACTTC.

Of note for this clone: The same CDR3 arises from other DNA sequences in this sample as well. This rearrangement joins TRBV5-1 to TRBJ2-2; possible D gene TRBD1, 5 bases. Trimming removed 0 bases at V and 1 base at J, with 7 bases between. Germline V gene lookup returns CDR1 SGHRS and CDR2 YFSETQ. This CDR3 spans 15 amino acids. CDR3 sequence reads: CASSLVGQNTGELFF. For the CDR3, the DNA is TGCGCCAGCAGCTTGGTGGGGCAGAACACCGGGGAGCTGTTTTTT.

V gene TRBV2 combines with J gene TRBJ1-4; 7 bases align to TRBD1. The CDR3 runs to 15 residues. Looked up from germline, CDR1 is SNHLY and CDR2 is FYNNEI. Trimming at V came to 2 bases and at J to 8 bases, leaving 8 bases not matched to a gene. The CDR3 protein is CASSELGRGKEKLFF. CDR3 coding DNA: TGTGCCAGCAGTGAATTGGGCAGGGGGAAGGAAAAACTGTTTTTT.

Regarding this clone: It may be a read error: a sequence one base away is much more abundant. V is TRBV10-3 and J is TRBJ1-2; possible D gene TRBD1, 6 bases. V was clipped by 5 bases and J by 2 bases, with 12 bases between them. Germline CDR1 is ENHRY and CDR2 is SYGVKD. CDR3 length: 14 amino acids. The CDR3 sequence is CAISYGGRNYGYTF. The CDR3, as DNA: TGTGCCATCAGTTACGGGGGCCGGAACTATGGCTACACCTTC.

The CDR3 coding sequence is TGTGCCAGCAGATCTAACAGGGGGCGCGGGGAAGCTTTCTTT. Translation: CASRSNRGRGEAFF. The rearrangement uses TRBV7-9 and TRBJ1-1, with 9 bases that match TRBD1. Trimming took 6 bases from V and 8 from J; bases not matched to a gene: 10. The CDR3 runs 14 residues. Germline-derived CDR1 and CDR2 are SEHNR and FQNEAQ (reference sequence).

This clone was found once. The V call is TRBV6-5, the J call TRBJ1-1, with D unclear. V lost 6 bases to trimming and J lost 11 bases, with 16 bases between them. The CDR3 covers 12 residues. The germline CDR1 and CDR2 sequences are MNHEY and SVGAGI. The DNA for the CDR3 is TGTGCCAGCAGCCAAGGGCCCCACGGGGCTTTCTTT. It encodes CASSQGPHGAFF.

V gene TRBV28 combines with J gene TRBJ1-5, with TRBD1 identical over 8 bases. Germline V gene sequence: CDR1 MDHEN, CDR2 SYDVKM. The CDR3 loop spans 19 amino acids. With V trimmed by 3 bases and J by 6 bases, 19 bases remained unmatched. CDR3 DNA sequence: TGTGCCAGCAGTTTCCTGGACAGGGTTGTAGGGGGGGACGGTCAGCCCCAGCATTTT. Translating it yields CASSFLDRVVGGDGQPQHF. Based on the CDR3 plus reference TRBV28 and TRBJ1-5, the full variable domain is DVKVTQSSRYLVKRTGEKVFLECVQDMDHENMFWYRQDPGLGLRLIYFSYDVKMKEKGDIPEGYSVSREKKERFSLILESASTNQTSMYLCASSFLDRVVGGDGQPQHFGDGTRLSIL.